This paragraph covers one T cell receptor (beta chain) sequence. Its antigen is not yet known. The sample holds no much larger clone one base away, and base qualities are not on file. The entry originates in a study of identifying expanded T cells in peripheral blood (dated by TCRdb to the late 2010s). About the full investigation: Technical replicates were generated by sequencing separate aliquots of the same genomic DNA pool, with four replicates compared pairwise.

During the collection period, no immune events, such as infections, were documented for the healthy donors. Blood repertoires from healthy donors were used as a training cohort for calibrating time-dependent variance in a beta-binomial model of differential abundance of T-cell clones. The training cohort was composed of approximately ten healthy donors, 3 female and 7 male. The donors were between roughly 25 and 64 years old, with an average age of 43 years. Whole blood was collected from each healthy donor at three time points spaced around two weeks apart and obtained from a commercial supplier. For immunosequencing, genomic DNA was extracted from unsorted whole blood. There are 12 amino acids in the CDR3, from cysteine to phenylalanine inclusive. CDR3 DNA only is kept here, 36 bases in frame from base 1. The germline V gene encodes CDR1 SGDLS and CDR2 YYNGEE. Trimming at the junction amounts to 4 bases on V and 12 bases on J, and the germline ends lie 14 bases apart.

TCRbeta CDR3 regions were profiled with the immunoSEQ Assay using bias-controlled multiplex PCR amplification of genomic DNA. As for the original processing: To quantify the absolute abundance of each unique TCRbeta CDR3 region, the sequences were collapsed and filtered. Two models were used to test differential abundance: a binomial model (Fisher-equivalent) and a beta-binomial model that adds time-dependent variance fitted from healthy donors. Clones with fewer than 5 combined templates were excluded, and clones with Benjamini-Hochberg FDR below 0.01 were called differentially abundant. Using the form v = (b*log(k)+a)^2, the beta-binomial variance was modeled as a function of the total template count across the two samples. In TCRdb, the immuneACCESS table is reduced to in-frame sequences with V and J assigned. These tables do not hold every clone; where another copy was compared, an unresolved V gene accounts for under half, and the others remain unexplained. V, J and clone size are taken as reported in that table, and D and trimming were inferred from the DNA itself. The table for this sample lists about 78,000 clones; just under 85% of them were counted only once. Together, the top ten hold around 19% of the sample.

Broad study findings and their caveats: It was expected by the authors that biological variance in healthy repertoires might increase further over much longer intervals, such as months to years. Variance in clone template counts between approximately 2-week samples significantly increased with total template count across all healthy donors. The beta-binomial model significantly reduced the number of clones called differentially abundant and the false-positive rate across all healthy-donor time intervals. Between technical replicates the binomial model flagged about 1.1 differentially abundant clones, whereas over around 2 weeks the binomial model flagged about 15 and over about 4 weeks 19 to 20.

The sequence is built from TRBV9 and TRBJ2-1; the D gene is perhaps TRBD1 or TRBD2, each of them matching over 5 bases. This receptor was taken from a person between 18 and 75 years old in good health. Specimen: blood. The DNA sequence is given as TGTGCCAGCAGCTCGGACCCCGGGGCGCAGTTCTTC. The translation is CASSSDPGAQFF.